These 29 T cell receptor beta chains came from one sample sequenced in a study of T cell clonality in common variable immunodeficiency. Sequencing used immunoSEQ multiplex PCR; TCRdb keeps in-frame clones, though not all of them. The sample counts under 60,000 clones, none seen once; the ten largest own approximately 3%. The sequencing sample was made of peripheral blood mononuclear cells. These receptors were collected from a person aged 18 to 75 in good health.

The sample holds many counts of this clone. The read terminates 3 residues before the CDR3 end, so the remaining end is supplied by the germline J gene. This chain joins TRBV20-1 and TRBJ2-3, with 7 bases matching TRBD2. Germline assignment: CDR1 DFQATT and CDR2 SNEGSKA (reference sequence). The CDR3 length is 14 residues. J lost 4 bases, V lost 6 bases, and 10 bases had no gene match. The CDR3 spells CSAKGTNTADTQYF. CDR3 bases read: TGCAGTGCGAAAGGGACTAACACAGCAGATACG.

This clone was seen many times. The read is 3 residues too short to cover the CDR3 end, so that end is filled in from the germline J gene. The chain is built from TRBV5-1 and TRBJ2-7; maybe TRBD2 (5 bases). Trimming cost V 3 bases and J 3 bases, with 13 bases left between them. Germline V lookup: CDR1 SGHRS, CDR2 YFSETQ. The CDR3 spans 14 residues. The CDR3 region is CASSSGLTVYEQYF. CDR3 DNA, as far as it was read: TGCGCCAGCAGCTCCGGACTCACAGTCTACGAG.

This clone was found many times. CDR3 residues: CASSDAQGGRETQYF. The sequenced part of the CDR3 DNA is TGCGCCAGCAGCGACGCACAGGGTGGTCGGGAGACC. V is TRBV5-1 and J is TRBJ2-5; a weak D match, TRBD1 (6 bases). Read data end 3 residues before the CDR3 end; the end is taken from the germline J gene. V was cut by 4 bases and J by 5 bases, with 18 bases left in between. This CDR3 is built from 15 residues. Germline CDR1 is SGHRS and CDR2 is YFSETQ. The whole variable domain, remainder taken from reference TRBV5-1 and TRBJ2-5, is KAGVTQTPRYLIKTRGQQVTLSCSPISGHRSVSWYQQTPGQGLQFLFEYFSETQRNKGNFPGRFSGRQFSNSRSEMNVSTLELGDSALYLCASSDAQGGRETQYFGPGTRLLVL.

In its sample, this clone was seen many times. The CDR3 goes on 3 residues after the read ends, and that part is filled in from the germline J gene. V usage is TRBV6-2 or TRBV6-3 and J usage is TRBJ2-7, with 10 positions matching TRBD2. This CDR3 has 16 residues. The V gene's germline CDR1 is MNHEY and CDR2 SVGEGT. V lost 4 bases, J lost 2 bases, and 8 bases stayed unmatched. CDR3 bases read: TGTGCCAGCAGTTTCCGGACTAGCGGACAAACCTACGAG. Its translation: CASSFRTSGQTYE. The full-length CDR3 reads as CASSFRTSGQTYEQYF.

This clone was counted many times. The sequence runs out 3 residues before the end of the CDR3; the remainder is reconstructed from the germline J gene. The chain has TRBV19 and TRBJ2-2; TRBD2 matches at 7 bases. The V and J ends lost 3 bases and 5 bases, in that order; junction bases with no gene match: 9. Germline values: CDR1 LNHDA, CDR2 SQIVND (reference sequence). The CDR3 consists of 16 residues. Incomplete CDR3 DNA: TGTGCCAGTAGTATGAACGGCGGGAGTAGTACCGGGGAG. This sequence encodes CASSMNGGSSTGE. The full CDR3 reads CASSMNGGSSTGELFF.

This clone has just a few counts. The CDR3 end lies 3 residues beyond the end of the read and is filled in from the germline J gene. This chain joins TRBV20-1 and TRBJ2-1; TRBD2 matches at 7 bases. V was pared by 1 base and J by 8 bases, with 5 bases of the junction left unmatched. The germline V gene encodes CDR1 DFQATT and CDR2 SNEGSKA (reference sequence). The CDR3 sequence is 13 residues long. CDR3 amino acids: CSARVAGGHEQFF. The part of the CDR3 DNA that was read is TGCAGTGCTAGAGTAGCGGGTGGGCATGAG.

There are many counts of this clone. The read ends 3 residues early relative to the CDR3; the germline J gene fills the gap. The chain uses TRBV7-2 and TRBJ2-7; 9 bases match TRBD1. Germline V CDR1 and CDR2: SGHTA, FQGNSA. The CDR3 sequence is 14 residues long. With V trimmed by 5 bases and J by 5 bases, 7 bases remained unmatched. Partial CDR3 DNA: TGTGCCAGCAGCCCTCGGGACAGGGTGAACGAG. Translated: CASSPRDRVNE. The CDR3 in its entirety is CASSPRDRVNEQYF.

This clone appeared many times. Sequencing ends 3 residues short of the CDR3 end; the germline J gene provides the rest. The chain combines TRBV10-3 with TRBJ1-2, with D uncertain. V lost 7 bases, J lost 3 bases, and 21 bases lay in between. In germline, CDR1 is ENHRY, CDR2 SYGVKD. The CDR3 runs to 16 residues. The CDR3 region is CAINPHGTKRDYGYTF. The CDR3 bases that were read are TGTGCCATCAACCCGCACGGAACAAAAAGGGACTATGGC.

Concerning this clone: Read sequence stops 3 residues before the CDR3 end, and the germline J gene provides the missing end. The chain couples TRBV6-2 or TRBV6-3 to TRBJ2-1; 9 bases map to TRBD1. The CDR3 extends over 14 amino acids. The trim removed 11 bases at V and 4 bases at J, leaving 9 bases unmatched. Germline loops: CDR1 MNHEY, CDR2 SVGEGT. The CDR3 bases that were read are TGTGCCCCCACCCCCGGGACAGGGTACAATGAG. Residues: CAPTPGTGYNE. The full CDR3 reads CAPTPGTGYNEQFF.

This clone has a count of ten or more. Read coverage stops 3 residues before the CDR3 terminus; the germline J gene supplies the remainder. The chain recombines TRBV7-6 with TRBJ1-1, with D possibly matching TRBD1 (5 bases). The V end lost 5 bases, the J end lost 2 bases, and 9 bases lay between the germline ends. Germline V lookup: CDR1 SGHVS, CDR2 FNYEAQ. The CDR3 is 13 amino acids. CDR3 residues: CASSADINTEAFF. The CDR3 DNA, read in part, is TGTGCCAGCAGCGCGGACATTAACACTGAA.

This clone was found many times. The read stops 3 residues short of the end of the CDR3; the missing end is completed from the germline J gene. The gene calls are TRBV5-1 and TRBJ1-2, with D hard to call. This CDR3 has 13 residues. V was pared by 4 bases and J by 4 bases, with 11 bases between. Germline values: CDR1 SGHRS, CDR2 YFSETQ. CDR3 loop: CASSSDGFYGYTF. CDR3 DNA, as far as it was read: TGCGCCAGCAGCAGCGACGGATTCTATGGC.

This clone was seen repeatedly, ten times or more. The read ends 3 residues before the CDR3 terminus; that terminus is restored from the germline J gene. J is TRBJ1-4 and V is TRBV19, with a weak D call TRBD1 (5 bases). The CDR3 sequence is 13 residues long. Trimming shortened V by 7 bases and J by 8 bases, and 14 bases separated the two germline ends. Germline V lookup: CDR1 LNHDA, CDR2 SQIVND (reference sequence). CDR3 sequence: CASTARGAEKLFF. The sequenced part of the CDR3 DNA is TGTGCCAGTACCGCCCGTGGGGCAGAAAAA.

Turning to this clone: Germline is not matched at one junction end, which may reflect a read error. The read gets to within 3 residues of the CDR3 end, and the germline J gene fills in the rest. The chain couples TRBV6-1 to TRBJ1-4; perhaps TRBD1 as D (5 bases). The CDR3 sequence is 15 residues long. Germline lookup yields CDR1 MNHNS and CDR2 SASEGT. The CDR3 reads CAGSDGGAGSEKLFF. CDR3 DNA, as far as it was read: TGTGCCGGCAGTGATGGTGGGGCAGGGAGTGAAAAA.

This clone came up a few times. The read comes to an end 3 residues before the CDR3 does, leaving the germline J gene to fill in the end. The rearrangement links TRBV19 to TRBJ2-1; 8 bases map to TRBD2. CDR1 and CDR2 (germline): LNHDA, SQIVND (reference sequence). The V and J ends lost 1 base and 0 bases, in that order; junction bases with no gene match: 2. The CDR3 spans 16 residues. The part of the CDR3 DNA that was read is TGTGCCAGTAGTATAGCGGGGGGGGGCTCCTACAATGAG. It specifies CASSIAGGGSYNE. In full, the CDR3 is CASSIAGGGSYNEQFF.

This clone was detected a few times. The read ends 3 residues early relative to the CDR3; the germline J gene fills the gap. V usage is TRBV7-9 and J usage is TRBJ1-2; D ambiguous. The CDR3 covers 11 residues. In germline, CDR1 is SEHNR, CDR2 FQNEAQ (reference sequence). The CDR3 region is CASSFSNDYTF. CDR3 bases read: TGTGCCAGCAGCTTTAGTAACGAC.

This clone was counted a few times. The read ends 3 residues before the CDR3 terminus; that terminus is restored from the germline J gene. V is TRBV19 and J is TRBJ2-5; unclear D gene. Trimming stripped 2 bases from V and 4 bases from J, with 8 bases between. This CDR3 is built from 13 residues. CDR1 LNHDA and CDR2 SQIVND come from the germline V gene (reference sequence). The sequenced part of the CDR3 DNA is TGTGCCAGTAGTATAAACAAAGGAGAGACC. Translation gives CASSINKGET. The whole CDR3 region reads CASSINKGETQYF.

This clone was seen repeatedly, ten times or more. Partial CDR3 DNA: TGTGCCAGCAGTGAAGAACAGGTCTTCCGAGCTAACTATGGC. Encoded protein: CASSEEQVFRANYG. The entire CDR3 protein reads CASSEEQVFRANYGYTF. V is TRBV6-1 and J is TRBJ1-2, with D tentatively TRBD1 (5 bases). The read ends 3 residues shy of where the CDR3 ends; the end is completed using the germline J gene. V was cut by 1 base and J by 0 bases, with 15 bases left in between. The CDR3 covers 17 residues. CDR1 is MNHNS, CDR2 SASEGT, per germline.

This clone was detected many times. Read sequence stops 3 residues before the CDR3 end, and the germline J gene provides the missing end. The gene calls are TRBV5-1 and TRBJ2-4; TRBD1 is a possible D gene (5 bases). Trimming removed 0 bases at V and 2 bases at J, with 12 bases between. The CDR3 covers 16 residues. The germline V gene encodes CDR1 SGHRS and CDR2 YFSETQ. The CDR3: CASSLEPGRTKNIQYF. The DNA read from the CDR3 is TGCGCCAGCAGCTTGGAGCCAGGGCGGACCAAAAACATT. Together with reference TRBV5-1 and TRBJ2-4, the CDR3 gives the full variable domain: KAGVTQTPRYLIKTRGQQVTLSCSPISGHRSVSWYQQTPGQGLQFLFEYFSETQRNKGNFPGRFSGRQFSNSRSEMNVSTLELGDSALYLCASSLEPGRTKNIQYFGAGTRLSVL.

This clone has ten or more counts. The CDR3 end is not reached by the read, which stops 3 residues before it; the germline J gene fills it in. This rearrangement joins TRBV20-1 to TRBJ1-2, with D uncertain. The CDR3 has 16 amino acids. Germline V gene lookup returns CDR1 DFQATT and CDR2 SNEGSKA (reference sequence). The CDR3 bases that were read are TGCAGTGCTAGAGATCTACTAGCGGGAGACGCAGAGACC. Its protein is CSARDLLAGDAET. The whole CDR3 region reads CSARDLLAGDAETYTF.

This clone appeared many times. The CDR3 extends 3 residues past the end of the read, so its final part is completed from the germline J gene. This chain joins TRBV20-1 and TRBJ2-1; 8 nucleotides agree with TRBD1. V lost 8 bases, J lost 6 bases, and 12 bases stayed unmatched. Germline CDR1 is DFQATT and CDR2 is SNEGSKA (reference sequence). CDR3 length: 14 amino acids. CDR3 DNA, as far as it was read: TGCAGTACCCCTGTAGGACAGGGTTTCAATGAG. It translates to CSTPVGQGFNE. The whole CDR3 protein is CSTPVGQGFNEQFF.

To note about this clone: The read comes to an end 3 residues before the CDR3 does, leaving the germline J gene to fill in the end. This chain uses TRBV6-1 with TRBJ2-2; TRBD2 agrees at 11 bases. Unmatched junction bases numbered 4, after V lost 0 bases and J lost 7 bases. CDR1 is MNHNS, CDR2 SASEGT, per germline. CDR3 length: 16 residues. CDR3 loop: CASSEAGSGRVGELFF. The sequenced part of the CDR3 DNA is TGTGCCAGCAGTGAAGCTGGTAGCGGGAGGGTCGGGGAG.

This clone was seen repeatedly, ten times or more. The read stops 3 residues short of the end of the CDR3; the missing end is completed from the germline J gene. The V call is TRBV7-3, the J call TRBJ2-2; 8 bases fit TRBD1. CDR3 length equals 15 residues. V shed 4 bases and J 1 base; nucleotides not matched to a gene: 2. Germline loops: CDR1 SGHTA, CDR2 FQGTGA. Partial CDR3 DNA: TGTGCCAGCAGCTCGACAGGGGAGAACACCGGGGAG. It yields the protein CASSSTGENTGE. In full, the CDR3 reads CASSSTGENTGELFF.

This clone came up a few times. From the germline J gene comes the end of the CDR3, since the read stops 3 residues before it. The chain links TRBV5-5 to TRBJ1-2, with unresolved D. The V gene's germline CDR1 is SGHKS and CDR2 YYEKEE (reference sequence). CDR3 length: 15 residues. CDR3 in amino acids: CASSLVADHTDTYTF. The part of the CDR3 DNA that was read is TGTGCCAGCAGCTTGGTAGCGGACCACACAGATACC.

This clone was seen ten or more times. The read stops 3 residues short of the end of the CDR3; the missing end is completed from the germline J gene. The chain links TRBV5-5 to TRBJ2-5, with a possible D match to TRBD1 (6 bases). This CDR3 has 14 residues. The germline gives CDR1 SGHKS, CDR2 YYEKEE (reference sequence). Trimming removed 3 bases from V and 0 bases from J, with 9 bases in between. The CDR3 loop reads CASSSTGYQETQYF. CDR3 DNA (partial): TGTGCCAGCAGCTCGACAGGATACCAAGAGACC.

The CDR3 spells CASSAGGLAPSYDYTF. Partial CDR3 DNA: TGTGCCAGCAGCGCCGGAGGACTAGCCCCCTCCTACGAC. This sequence joins TRBV7-3 and TRBJ1-2; no reliable D call. The read comes to an end 3 residues before the CDR3 does, leaving the germline J gene to fill in the end. CDR1 and CDR2 from the germline V gene are SGHTA and FQGTGA. This CDR3 is 16 amino acids long.

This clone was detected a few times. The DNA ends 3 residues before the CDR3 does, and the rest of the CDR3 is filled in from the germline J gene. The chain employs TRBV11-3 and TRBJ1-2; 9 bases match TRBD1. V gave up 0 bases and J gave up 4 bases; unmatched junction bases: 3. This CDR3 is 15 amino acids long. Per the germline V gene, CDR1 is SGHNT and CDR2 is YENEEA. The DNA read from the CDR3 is TGTGCCAGCAGCTTAGATCGACAGGGGGTCTATGGC. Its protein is CASSLDRQGVYG. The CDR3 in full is CASSLDRQGVYGYTF.

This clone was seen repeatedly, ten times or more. The CDR3 sequence is CAWRTGYGNSPLHF. The sequenced part of the CDR3 DNA is TGTGCCTGGCGGACAGGGTACGGTAATTCACCC. The chain employs TRBV30 and TRBJ1-6; 8 bases fit TRBD1. The read finishes 3 residues shy of the CDR3 end, and the germline J gene is used to complete it. This CDR3 is 14 amino acids long. Germline assignment: CDR1 GTSNPN and CDR2 SVGIG (reference sequence). Losses at the gene ends were 5 bases for V and 6 bases for J; bases not matched to a gene: 6. Full variable domain (remainder filled in from reference TRBV30 and TRBJ1-6): SQTIHQWPATLVQPVGSPLSLECTVEGTSNPNLYWYRQAAGRGLQLLFYSVGIGQISSEVPQNLSASRPQDRQFILSSKKLLLSDSGFYLCAWRTGYGNSPLHFGNGTRLTVT.

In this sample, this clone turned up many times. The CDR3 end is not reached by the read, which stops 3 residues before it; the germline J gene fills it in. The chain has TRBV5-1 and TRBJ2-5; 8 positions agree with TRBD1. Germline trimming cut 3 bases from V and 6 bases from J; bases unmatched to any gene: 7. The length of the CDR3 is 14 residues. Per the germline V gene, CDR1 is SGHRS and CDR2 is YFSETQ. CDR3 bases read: TGCGCCAGCAGCTCAGAAACAGGGGGGAAGACC. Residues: CASSSETGGKT. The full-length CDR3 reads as CASSSETGGKTQYF.

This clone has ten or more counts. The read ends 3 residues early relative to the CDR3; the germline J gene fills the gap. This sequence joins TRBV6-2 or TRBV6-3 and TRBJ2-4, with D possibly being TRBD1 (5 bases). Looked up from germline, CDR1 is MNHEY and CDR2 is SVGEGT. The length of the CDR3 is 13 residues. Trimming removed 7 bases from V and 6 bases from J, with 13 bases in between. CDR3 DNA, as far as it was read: TGTGCCAGCACCCTGAACACAGGAAACATT. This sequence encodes CASTLNTGNI. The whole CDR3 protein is CASTLNTGNIQYF.